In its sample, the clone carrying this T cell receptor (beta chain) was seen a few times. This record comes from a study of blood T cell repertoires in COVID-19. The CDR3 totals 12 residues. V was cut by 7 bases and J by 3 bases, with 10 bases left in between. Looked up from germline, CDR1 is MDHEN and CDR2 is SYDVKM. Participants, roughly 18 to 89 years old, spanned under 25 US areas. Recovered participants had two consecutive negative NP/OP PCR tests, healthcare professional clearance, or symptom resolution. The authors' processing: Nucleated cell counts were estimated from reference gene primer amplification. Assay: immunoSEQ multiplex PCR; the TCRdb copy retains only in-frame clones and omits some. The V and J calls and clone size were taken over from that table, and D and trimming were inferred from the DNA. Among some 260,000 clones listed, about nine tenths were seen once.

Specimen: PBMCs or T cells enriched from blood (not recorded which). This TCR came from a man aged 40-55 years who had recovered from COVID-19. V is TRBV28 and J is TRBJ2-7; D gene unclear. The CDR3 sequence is CASTLGGYEQYF. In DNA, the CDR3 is TGTGCCAGCACCCTAGGTGGCTACGAGCAGTACTTC.